Shown below are 19 T cell receptor beta chains from a single sample sequenced in a study of shared T cell receptors in the human thymus. Sequencing used immunoSEQ multiplex PCR; TCRdb keeps in-frame clones, though not all of them. The data hold roughly 700,000 clones, with 88% observed a single time. The same data also went into a second study, on human thymus T cells.

The sequencing sample was made of thymocytes. These receptors were taken from a boy less than two years old with a congenital heart defect.

The chain carries TRBV14 and TRBJ2-1; perhaps TRBD2 as D (7 bases). V was clipped by 3 bases and J by 8 bases, with 17 bases between them. The CDR3 has 15 amino acids. Germline V lookup: CDR1 SGHDN, CDR2 FVKESK. CDR3 amino acids: CASSQGRRGADEQFF. As DNA, the CDR3 is TGTGCCAGCAGCCAGGGCCGTCGGGGGGCCGATGAGCAGTTCTTC.

This chain uses TRBV5-4 with TRBJ2-1; D may be TRBD2 (6 bases). CDR3 size: 16 residues. Trimming took off 4 bases at V and 0 bases at J, with 14 bases between the two ends. Germline CDR1 reads SGHNT; CDR2 reads YYREEE (reference sequence). The CDR3 DNA reads as TGTGCCAGCAGCCCCTTAGTGGGGGGCTCCTACAATGAGCAGTTCTTC. This gives the protein CASSPLVGGSYNEQFF.

The chain couples TRBV6-4 to TRBJ1-5, with TRBD1 identical over 10 bases. Trimming took 7 bases from V and 8 from J; bases not matched to a gene: 14. The CDR3 has 16 amino acids. The germline V gene encodes CDR1 MRHNA and CDR2 SNTAGT. CDR3 sequence: CASKDLWTGGWKPQHF. CDR3 coding DNA: TGTGCCAGCAAAGACCTATGGACAGGGGGTTGGAAGCCCCAGCATTTT.

The J gene is TRBJ2-1, the V gene TRBV29-1; 7 nucleotides line up with TRBD1. CDR1 SQVTM and CDR2 ANQGSEA come from the germline V gene. The CDR3 consists of 15 residues. Trimming cost V 8 bases and J 2 bases; bases outside gene matches: 12. The CDR3 bases are TGCAGCCTTGCTTCGCCAGGACAGGCCTACAATGAGCAGTTCTTC. It encodes CSLASPGQAYNEQFF.

V and J are TRBV5-1 and TRBJ2-2; 13 bases agree with TRBD2. The CDR3 extends over 17 amino acids. Germline CDR1 reads SGHRS; CDR2 reads YFSETQ. V was clipped by 3 bases and J by 6 bases; unmatched bases: 8. The CDR3 spells CASSSPGLAGVSGELFF. CDR3 bases: TGCGCCAGCAGCTCCCCCGGACTAGCGGGAGTGTCCGGGGAGCTGTTTTTT.

For the CDR3, the DNA is TGTGCCAGCAGCTCCCAGGGTCCTCGGGGCAATCAGCCCCAGCATTTT. Its translation: CASSSQGPRGNQPQHF. The chain combines TRBV5-6 with TRBJ1-5; D is perhaps TRBD1 (5 bases). The germline CDR1 and CDR2 sequences are SGHDT and YYEEEE. The length of the CDR3 is 16 residues. V lost 3 bases and J lost 2, with 15 bases in between.

The rearrangement links TRBV5-4 to TRBJ2-7; 13 bases are a match to TRBD2. The trim removed 4 bases at V and 5 bases at J, leaving 6 bases unmatched. Per germline, CDR1 SGHNT and CDR2 YYREEE (reference sequence). The CDR3 sequence is 15 residues long. CDR3 DNA: TGTGCCAGCAGCCTACGGACTAGCGGGAGCCACGAGCAGTACTTC. It specifies CASSLRTSGSHEQYF.

This clone has only one observation. The chain links TRBV4-1 to TRBJ2-7; 13 nucleotides agree with TRBD2. Germline lookup yields CDR1 MGHRA and CDR2 YSYEKL. The CDR3 is 18 amino acids. The trim removed 4 bases at V and 3 bases at J, leaving 12 bases unmatched. CDR3: CASSPTSGRVPGCYEQYF. Written as DNA, the CDR3 is TGCGCCAGCAGCCCCACTAGCGGGAGGGTCCCCGGGTGCTACGAGCAGTACTTC.

This sequence joins TRBV27 and TRBJ2-7; TRBD2 is a possible D gene (6 bases). Germline CDR1 is MNHEY and CDR2 is SMNVEV (reference sequence). There are 17 residues in the CDR3. V gave up 6 bases and J gave up 0 bases, with 21 bases separating them. This CDR3 is CASRHSARDWSSYEQYF. For the CDR3, the DNA is TGTGCCAGCAGGCACTCCGCTCGGGACTGGAGCTCCTACGAGCAGTACTTC.

The V call is TRBV30, the J call TRBJ2-1; 8 bases match TRBD2. This CDR3 is 16 amino acids long. The germline CDR1 and CDR2 sequences are GTSNPN and SVGIG (reference sequence). J gave up 0 bases and V 1 base, and 5 bases lay outside the gene matches. The CDR3 is CAWSGPGGSSYNEQFF. Here the CDR3 DNA reads TGTGCCTGGAGTGGCCCGGGGGGGAGCTCCTACAATGAGCAGTTCTTC.

The chain employs TRBV11-2 and TRBJ2-7; 9 bases map to TRBD2. The CDR3 extends over 16 amino acids. In germline, CDR1 is SGHAT, CDR2 FQNNGV. J was trimmed by 0 bases and V by 0 bases; bases with no gene match: 3. CDR3 residues: CASSLEMREGSYEQYF. The CDR3 region has the DNA TGTGCCAGCAGCTTAGAAATGCGGGAGGGCTCCTACGAGCAGTACTTC.

The chain is built from TRBV5-6 and TRBJ2-1, with D uncertain. The V end lost 1 base, the J end lost 8 bases, and 10 bases lay between the germline ends. The CDR3 contains 13 residues. Germline V lookup: CDR1 SGHDT, CDR2 YYEEEE. CDR3 in amino acids: CASSLPGRYEQFF. Here the CDR3 DNA reads TGTGCCAGCAGCTTGCCAGGAAGGTATGAGCAGTTCTTC.

The J gene is TRBJ2-7, the V gene TRBV27, with a possible D match to TRBD1 (7 bases). The CDR3 length is 14 residues. Per germline, CDR1 MNHEY and CDR2 SMNVEV (reference sequence). Trimming removed 5 bases from V and 2 bases from J, with 13 bases in between. In DNA, the CDR3 is TGTGCCAGCAGTCCCTCCAGGGGGGCCTACGAGCAGTACTTC. Amino acid sequence: CASSPSRGAYEQYF.

The chain uses TRBV11-2 and TRBJ2-2, with D possibly matching TRBD2 (6 bases). Trimming took 5 bases from V and 2 from J, leaving 12 bases between them. The CDR3 consists of 15 residues. Germline CDR1 SGHAT, CDR2 FQNNGV. CDR3 DNA sequence: TGTGCCAGCAGCAGGGGACTCTCTAACACCGGGGAGCTGTTTTTT. Translated, it gives CASSRGLSNTGELFF. The variable domain in full, completed from reference TRBV11-2 and TRBJ2-2, reads EAGVAQSPRYKIIEKRQSVAFWCNPISGHATLYWYQQILGQGPKLLIQFQNNGVVDDSQLPKDRFSAERLKGVDSTLKIQPAKLEDSAVYLCASSRGLSNTGELFFGEGSRLTVL.

The gene calls are TRBV19 and TRBJ2-7, with 8 positions matching TRBD1. The CDR3 covers 15 residues. Germline assignment: CDR1 LNHDA and CDR2 SQIVND (reference sequence). Trimming took 1 base from V and 6 from J; bases not matched to a gene: 8. In DNA, the CDR3 is TGTGCCAGTAGTATAGCCGGACAGGGTGAGGGCGAGCAGTACTTC. It encodes CASSIAGQGEGEQYF.

V gene TRBV18 combines with J gene TRBJ2-7; D is unclear. The CDR3 spans 14 residues. Germline V gene sequence: CDR1 KGHSH, CDR2 LQKENI. The V end was cut by 2 bases, the J end by 7 bases, with 15 bases between. This CDR3 is CASSPFSVPREQYF. CDR3 in DNA: TGTGCCAGCTCACCATTTTCGGTCCCCAGGGAGCAGTACTTC. The entire variable domain, with the rest obtained from reference TRBV18 and TRBJ2-7, is as follows: NAGVMQNPRHLVRRRGQEARLRCSPMKGHSHVYWYRQLPEEGLKFMVYLQKENIIDESGMPKERFSAEFPKEGPSILRIQQVVRGDSAAYFCASSPFSVPREQYFGPGTRLTVT.

This CDR3 reads CASSESGTLNTEAFF. Here the CDR3 DNA reads TGTGCCAGCAGTGAAAGCGGGACCCTGAACACTGAAGCTTTCTTT. The gene calls are TRBV2 and TRBJ1-1; D might be TRBD1 (5 bases). CDR1 is SNHLY, CDR2 FYNNEI, per germline. This CDR3 contains 15 residues. The ends were cut back, 2 bases at V and 0 bases at J, with 10 bases in the middle.

The genes are TRBV5-6 and TRBJ2-6; a possible D gene is TRBD2 (5 bases). Trimming took off 4 bases at V and 0 bases at J, with 5 bases between the two ends. Germline V lookup: CDR1 SGHDT, CDR2 YYEEEE. The CDR3 is made up of 14 amino acids. CDR3 coding DNA: TGTGCCAGCAGCGGGAGCTCTGGGGCCAACGTCCTGACTTTC. As protein: CASSGSSGANVLTF. Supplemented by reference TRBV5-6 and TRBJ2-6, the full variable domain reads DAGVTQSPTHLIKTRGQQVTLRCSPKSGHDTVSWYQQALGQGPQFIFQYYEEEERQRGNFPDRFSGHQFPNYSSELNVNALLLGDSALYLCASSGSSGANVLTFGAGSRLTVL.

The chain has TRBV10-3 and TRBJ2-1; D perhaps matches TRBD2 (5 bases). The V and J ends lost 8 bases and 3 bases respectively, with 11 bases between them. Germline V CDR1 and CDR2: ENHRY, SYGVKD. CDR3 length: 13 residues. The CDR3 sequence: CAIGVGLYNEQFF. CDR3 coding DNA: TGTGCCATCGGGGTTGGACTCTACAATGAGCAGTTCTTC.